This TCR beta chain was sequenced in a study of Ad26.COV2.S vaccination and SARS-CoV-2 variants. The CDR3 is 16 amino acids. V shed 4 bases, J shed 4 bases, and the junction held 3 bases outside the gene matches. CDR1 and CDR2 (germline): SGHAT, FQNNGV. Sequenced by immunoSEQ multiplex PCR; TCRdb stores in-frame clones only, minus some. The sample carries around 170,000 clones, around 88% recorded once. A word on this clone: Its antigen remains unidentified.

Study findings and constraints: Measurement of non-spike TCR breadth gave similar results in vaccine and placebo recipients.

V gene TRBV11-2 combines with J gene TRBJ2-1; the match to TRBD2 covers 14 bases. The receptor was derived from a human donor who had recovered from COVID-19. The sequenced sample was peripheral blood, obtained after recovery from COVID-19. The CDR3 sequence is CASSSRLAGGYNEQFF. CDR3 coding DNA: TGTGCCAGCAGCTCCCGACTAGCGGGAGGGTACAATGAGCAGTTCTTC. Looking up the rest from reference TRBV11-2 and TRBJ2-1 gives the full variable domain: EAGVAQSPRYKIIEKRQSVAFWCNPISGHATLYWYQQILGQGPKLLIQFQNNGVVDDSQLPKDRFSAERLKGVDSTLKIQPAKLEDSAVYLCASSSRLAGGYNEQFFGPGTRLTVL.